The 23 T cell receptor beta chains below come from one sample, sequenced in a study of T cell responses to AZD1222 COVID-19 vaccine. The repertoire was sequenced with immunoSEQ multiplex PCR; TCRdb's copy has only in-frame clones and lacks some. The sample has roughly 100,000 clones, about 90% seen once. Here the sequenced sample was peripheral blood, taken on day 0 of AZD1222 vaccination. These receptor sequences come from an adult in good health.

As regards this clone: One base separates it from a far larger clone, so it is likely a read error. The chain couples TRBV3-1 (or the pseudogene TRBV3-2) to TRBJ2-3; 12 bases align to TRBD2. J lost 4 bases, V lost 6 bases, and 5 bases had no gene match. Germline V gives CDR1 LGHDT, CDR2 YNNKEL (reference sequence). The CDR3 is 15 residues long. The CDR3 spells CASSTLAGGPDTQYF. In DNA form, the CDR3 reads TGTGCCAGCAGTACCCTAGCGGGGGGGCCAGATACGCAGTATTTT.

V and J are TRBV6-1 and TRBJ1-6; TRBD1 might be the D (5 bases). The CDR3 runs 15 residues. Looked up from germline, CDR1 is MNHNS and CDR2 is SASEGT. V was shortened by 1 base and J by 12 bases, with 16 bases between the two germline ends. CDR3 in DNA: TGTGCCAGCAGTGAAGACCCAGGGCCGAGGGAACCCCTCCACTTT. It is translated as CASSEDPGPREPLHF.

CDR3 coding DNA: TGTGCCAGCAGCTCTAGACAGGGGGCAAGCTACAATGAGCAGTTCTTC. Residues: CASSSRQGASYNEQFF. The rearrangement joins TRBV7-8 to TRBJ2-1; 10 bases map to TRBD1. The CDR3 contains 16 residues. With V trimmed by 4 bases and J by 3 bases, 6 bases remained unmatched. Germline lookup yields CDR1 SGHVS and CDR2 FQNEAQ.

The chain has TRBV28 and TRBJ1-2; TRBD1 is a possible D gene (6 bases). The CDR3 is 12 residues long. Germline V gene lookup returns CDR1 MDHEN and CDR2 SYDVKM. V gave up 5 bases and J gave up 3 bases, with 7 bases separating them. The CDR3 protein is CASSRQDYGYTF. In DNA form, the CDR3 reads TGTGCCAGCAGTCGACAGGACTATGGCTACACCTTC.

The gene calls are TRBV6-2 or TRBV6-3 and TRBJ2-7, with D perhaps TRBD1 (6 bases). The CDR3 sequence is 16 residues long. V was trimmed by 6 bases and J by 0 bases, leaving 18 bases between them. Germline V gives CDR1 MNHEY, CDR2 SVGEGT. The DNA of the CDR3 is TGTGCCAGCAGCCCCCCGGGACACAAATTCTCCTACGAGCAGTACTTC. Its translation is CASSPPGHKFSYEQYF.

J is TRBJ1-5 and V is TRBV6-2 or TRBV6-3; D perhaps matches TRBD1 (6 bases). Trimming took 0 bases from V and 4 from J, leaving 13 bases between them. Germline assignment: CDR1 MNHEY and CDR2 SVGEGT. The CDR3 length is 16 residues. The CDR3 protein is CASSYSGGHLNQPQHF. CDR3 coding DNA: TGTGCCAGCAGTTACTCGGGGGGACACCTAAATCAGCCCCAGCATTTT.

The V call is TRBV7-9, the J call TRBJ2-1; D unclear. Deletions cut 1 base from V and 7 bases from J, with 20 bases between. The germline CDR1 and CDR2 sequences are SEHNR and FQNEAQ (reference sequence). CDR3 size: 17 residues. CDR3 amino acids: CASSLVGLARIGNEQFF. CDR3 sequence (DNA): TGTGCCAGCAGCTTAGTCGGCTTGGCTAGAATAGGGAATGAGCAGTTCTTC. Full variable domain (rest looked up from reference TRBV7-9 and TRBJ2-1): DTGVSQNPRHKITKRGQNVTFRCDPISEHNRLYWYRQTLGQGPEFLTYFQNEAQLEKSRLLSDRFSAERPKGSFSTLEIQRTEQGDSAMYLCASSLVGLARIGNEQFFGPGTRLTVL.

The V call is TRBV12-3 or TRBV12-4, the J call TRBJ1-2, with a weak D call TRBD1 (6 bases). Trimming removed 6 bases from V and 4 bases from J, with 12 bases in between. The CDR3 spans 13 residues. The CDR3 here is CASSLTGSYGYTF. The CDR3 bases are TGTGCCAGCAGCTTGACAGGTTCCTATGGCTACACCTTC.

CDR3 loop: CASSLGKGSYEQYF. The CDR3 DNA reads TGTGCCAGCAGCTTAGGTAAGGGATCCTACGAGCAGTACTTC. V and J are TRBV13 and TRBJ2-7; D unresolved. The CDR3 consists of 14 residues. The germline CDR1 and CDR2 sequences are PRHDT and FYEKMQ (reference sequence). V was trimmed by 0 bases and J by 1 base, leaving 7 bases between them.

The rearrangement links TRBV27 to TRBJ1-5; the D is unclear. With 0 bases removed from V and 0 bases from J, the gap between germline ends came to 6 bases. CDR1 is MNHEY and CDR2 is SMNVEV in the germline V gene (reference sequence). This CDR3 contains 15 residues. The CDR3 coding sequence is TGTGCCAGCAGTTTATCTGGGAATAGCAATCAGCCCCAGCATTTT. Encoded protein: CASSLSGNSNQPQHF.

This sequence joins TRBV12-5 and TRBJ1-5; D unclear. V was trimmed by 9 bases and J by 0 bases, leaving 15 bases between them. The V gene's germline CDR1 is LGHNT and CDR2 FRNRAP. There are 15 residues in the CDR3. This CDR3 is CASLGPPYSNQPQHF. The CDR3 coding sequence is TGTGCTAGCCTGGGCCCACCTTATAGCAATCAGCCCCAGCATTTT. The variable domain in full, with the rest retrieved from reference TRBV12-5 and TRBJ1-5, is DARVTQTPRHKVTEMGQEVTMRCQPILGHNTVFWYRQTMMQGLELLAYFRNRAPLDDSGMPKDRFSAEMPDATLATLKIQPSEPRDSAVYFCASLGPPYSNQPQHFGDGTRLSIL.

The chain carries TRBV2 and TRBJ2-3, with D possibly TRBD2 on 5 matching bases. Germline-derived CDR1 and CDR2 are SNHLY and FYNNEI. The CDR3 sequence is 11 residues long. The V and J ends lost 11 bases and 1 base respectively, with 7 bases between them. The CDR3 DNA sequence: TGTGCCGCGGAGGGCACAGATACGCAGTATTTT. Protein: CAAEGTDTQYF.

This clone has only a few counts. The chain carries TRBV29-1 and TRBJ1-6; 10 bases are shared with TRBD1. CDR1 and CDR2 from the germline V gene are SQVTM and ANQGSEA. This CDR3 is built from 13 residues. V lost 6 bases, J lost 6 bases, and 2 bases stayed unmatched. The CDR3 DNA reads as TGCAGCGTGGGACAGGGGCCTAATTCACCCCTCCACTTT. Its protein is CSVGQGPNSPLHF.

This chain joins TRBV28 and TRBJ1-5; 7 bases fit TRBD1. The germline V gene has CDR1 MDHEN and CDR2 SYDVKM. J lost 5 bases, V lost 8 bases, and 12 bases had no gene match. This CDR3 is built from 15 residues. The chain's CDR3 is CASGLQGRRDQPQHF. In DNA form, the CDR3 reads TGTGCCAGCGGCCTACAGGGGAGAAGGGATCAGCCCCAGCATTTT.

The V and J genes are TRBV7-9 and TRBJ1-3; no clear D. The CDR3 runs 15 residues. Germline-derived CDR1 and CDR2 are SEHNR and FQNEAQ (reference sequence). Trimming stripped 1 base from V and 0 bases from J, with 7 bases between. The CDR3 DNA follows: TGTGCCAGCAGCTTAGGGACGCACTCTGGAAACACCATATATTTT. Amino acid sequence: CASSLGTHSGNTIYF.

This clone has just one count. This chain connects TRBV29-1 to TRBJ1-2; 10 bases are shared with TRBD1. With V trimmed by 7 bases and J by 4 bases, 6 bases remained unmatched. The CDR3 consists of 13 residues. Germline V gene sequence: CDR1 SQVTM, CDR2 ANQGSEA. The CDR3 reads CSGGTGDVYGYTF. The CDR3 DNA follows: TGCAGCGGGGGGACAGGGGATGTCTATGGCTACACCTTC.

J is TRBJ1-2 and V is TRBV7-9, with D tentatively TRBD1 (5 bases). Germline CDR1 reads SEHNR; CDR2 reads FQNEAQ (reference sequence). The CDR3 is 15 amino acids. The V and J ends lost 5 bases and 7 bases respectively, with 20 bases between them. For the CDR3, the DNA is TGTGCCAGCAGCCCCATGGGGACCTGGGGTGGTGGCTACACCTTC. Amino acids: CASSPMGTWGGGYTF.

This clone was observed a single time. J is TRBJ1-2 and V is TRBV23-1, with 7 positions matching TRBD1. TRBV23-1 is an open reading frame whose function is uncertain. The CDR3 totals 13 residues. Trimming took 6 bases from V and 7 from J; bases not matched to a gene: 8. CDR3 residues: CASRTGPEGGYTF. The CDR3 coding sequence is TGCGCCAGCAGGACAGGGCCCGAAGGTGGCTACACCTTC.

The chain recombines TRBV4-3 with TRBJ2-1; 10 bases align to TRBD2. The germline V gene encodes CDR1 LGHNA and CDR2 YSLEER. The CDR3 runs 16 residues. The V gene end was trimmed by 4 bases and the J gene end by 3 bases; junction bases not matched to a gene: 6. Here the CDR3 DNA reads TGCGCCAGCAGCCTCAAAAGCGGGGGGGACTACAATGAGCAGTTCTTC. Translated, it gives CASSLKSGGDYNEQFF.

Written as DNA, the CDR3 is TGTGCCACCAGTGATTCGTGGACAAAAGAGACCCAGTACTTC. This codes for CATSDSWTKETQYF. The chain uses TRBV24-1 and TRBJ2-5, with a weak D call TRBD1 (5 bases). Trimming left V 2 bases short and J 3 bases short, with 9 bases between. Germline CDR1 KGHDR, CDR2 SFDVKD. This CDR3 comprises 14 residues.

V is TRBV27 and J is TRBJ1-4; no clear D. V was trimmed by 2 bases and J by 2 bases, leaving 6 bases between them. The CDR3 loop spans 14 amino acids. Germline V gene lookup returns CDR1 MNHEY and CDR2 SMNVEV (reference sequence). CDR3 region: CASSLKGTNEKLFF. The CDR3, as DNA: TGTGCCAGCAGTTTAAAAGGGACTAATGAAAAACTGTTTTTT.

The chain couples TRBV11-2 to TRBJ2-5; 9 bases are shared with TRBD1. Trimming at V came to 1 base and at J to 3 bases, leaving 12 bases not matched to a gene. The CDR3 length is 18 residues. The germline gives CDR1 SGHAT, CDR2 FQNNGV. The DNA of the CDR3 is TGTGCCAGCAGCTTAGGCCCTACCGGGACAGGGAATAAAGAGACCCAGTACTTC. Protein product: CASSLGPTGTGNKETQYF.

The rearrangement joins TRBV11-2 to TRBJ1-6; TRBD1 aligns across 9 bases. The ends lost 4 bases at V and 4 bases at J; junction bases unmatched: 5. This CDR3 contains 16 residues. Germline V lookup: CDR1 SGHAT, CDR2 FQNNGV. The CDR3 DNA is TGTGCCAGCAGCTCAACCGGACAGGGGTATAATTCACCCCTCCACTTT. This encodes CASSSTGQGYNSPLHF.